One and the same sample provided the 9 T cell receptor beta chains below, sequenced in a study of PD-1 blockade in classical Hodgkin lymphoma. No patient escaped relapse after autologous stem cell transplantation, and brentuximab vedotin exposure varied. TCRdb keeps only in-frame clones here, not all; method: immunoSEQ multiplex PCR. The repertoire holds 75,000 to 100,000 clones, with about four fifths as singletons. Specimen: peripheral blood mononuclear cells (PBMCs), collected before the second cycle of nivolumab. The receptors shown here come from a human donor with classical Hodgkin lymphoma.

V gene TRBV11-2 combines with J gene TRBJ2-5, with D unclear. From germline, CDR1 is SGHAT and CDR2 FQNNGV. The CDR3 is made up of 14 amino acids. With 0 bases removed from V and 7 bases from J, the gap between germline ends came to 12 bases. The CDR3 nucleotides read TGTGCCAGCAGCTTAGATCCCTCCAGTTGGACCCAGTACTTC. It yields the protein CASSLDPSSWTQYF.

The rearrangement joins TRBV7-6 to TRBJ2-7; 7 nucleotides align to TRBD2. Germline CDR1 is SGHVS and CDR2 is FNYEAQ. The CDR3 runs 16 residues. Trimming at V came to 5 bases and at J to 1 base, leaving 11 bases not matched to a gene. CDR3 residues: CASSPVAGLPSYEQYF. The CDR3 region has the DNA TGTGCCAGCAGCCCCGTAGCGGGCCTACCTTCCTACGAGCAGTACTTC.

This rearrangement joins TRBV7-9 to TRBJ2-1; TRBD1 might be the D (6 bases). V lost 7 bases and J 4 bases, leaving 17 bases between the germline ends. This CDR3 spans 15 amino acids. Germline-derived CDR1 and CDR2 are SEHNR and FQNEAQ (reference sequence). The CDR3 DNA reads TGTGCCAGCATCCAGGGGTCGGAGACGTACAATGAGCAGTTCTTC. Translation: CASIQGSETYNEQFF.

There are a few counts of this clone. This chain links TRBV4-1 with TRBJ2-7; tentative D call: TRBD2 (5 bases). V lost 1 base and J 3 bases, leaving 10 bases between the germline ends. Per germline, CDR1 MGHRA and CDR2 YSYEKL. This CDR3 is built from 14 residues. The CDR3 bases are TGCGCCAGCAGCCAAGTCAGCACTAGCTACGAGCAGTACTTC. Amino acid sequence: CASSQVSTSYEQYF.

V usage is TRBV28 and J usage is TRBJ1-1, with D hard to call. V lost 5 bases and J lost 0, with 7 bases in between. This CDR3 has 13 amino acids. Germline assignment: CDR1 MDHEN and CDR2 SYDVKM. CDR3 bases: TGTGCCAGCAGTCGGTCACTGAACACTGAAGCTTTCTTT. Its translation: CASSRSLNTEAFF. Together with reference TRBV28 and TRBJ1-1, the CDR3 gives the full variable domain: DVKVTQSSRYLVKRTGEKVFLECVQDMDHENMFWYRQDPGLGLRLIYFSYDVKMKEKGDIPEGYSVSREKKERFSLILESASTNQTSMYLCASSRSLNTEAFFGQGTRLTVV.

The J gene is TRBJ2-7, the V gene TRBV18; 8 nucleotides align to TRBD1. Germline lookup yields CDR1 KGHSH and CDR2 LQKENI. The CDR3 length is 15 residues. Trimming at V came to 2 bases and at J to 3 bases, leaving 6 bases not matched to a gene. CDR3 in amino acids: CASSPSVDRGYEQYF. The CDR3 region has the DNA TGTGCCAGCTCACCATCTGTTGACAGGGGCTACGAGCAGTACTTC.

The V and J genes are TRBV2 and TRBJ1-3; no clear D gene. This CDR3 spans 15 amino acids. The ends were cut back, 3 bases at V and 0 bases at J, with 9 bases in the middle. Germline CDR1 and CDR2: SNHLY and FYNNEI. CDR3 bases: TGTGCCAGCAGTGAGCTCGCTGGCTCTGGAAACACCATATATTTT. Translated, it gives CASSELAGSGNTIYF.

CDR3 sequence (DNA): TGTGCCAGCTCTACTAGCGGGAGTCCAGATACGCAGTATTTT. As protein: CASSTSGSPDTQYF. The V and J genes are TRBV19 and TRBJ2-3; the match to TRBD2 covers 11 bases. V was clipped by 9 bases and J by 4 bases; unmatched bases: 6. Germline V gene sequence: CDR1 LNHDA, CDR2 SQIVND (reference sequence). This CDR3 has 14 residues.

The CDR3, as DNA: TGTGCCAGCAGGGGGACCAACTATGGCTACACCTTC. Encoded protein: CASRGTNYGYTF. The chain uses TRBV2 and TRBJ1-2, with D possibly being TRBD1 (5 bases). CDR3 size: 12 residues. Trimming pared 6 bases from V and 2 bases from J, leaving 7 bases between. CDR1 SNHLY and CDR2 FYNNEI come from the germline V gene.